The 3 T cell receptor beta chains below all came from one sample that was sequenced in a study of read filtering for tumor transcriptome and immune sequencing. The library was built from around 0.4 ug RNA with molecular barcoded adaptors for alpha/delta and beta/gamma chains. TCRdb re-called the reads through MiXCR, storing one row per CDR3 protein. The sample carries 85,000 to 100,000 distinct CDR3 sequences, 20% to 25% recorded once. Sequencing was performed on a population of CD138-negative cells sorted from bone marrow. Receptors originate from a donor at least 40 years old with multiple myeloma.

This clonotype was observed many times. The chain employs TRBV5-1 and TRBJ2-7; the D is unclear. Germline V lookup: CDR1 SGHRS, CDR2 YFSETQ. The CDR3 totals 14 residues. Trimming left V 7 bases short and J 0 bases short, with 14 bases between. The CDR3 is CASRDAASSYEQYF. Here the CDR3 DNA reads TGCGCCAGCCGCGACGCCGCGAGCTCCTACGAGCAGTACTTC. Full variable domain (rest looked up from reference TRBV5-1 and TRBJ2-7): KAGVTQTPRYLIKTRGQQVTLSCSPISGHRSVSWYQQTPGQGLQFLFEYFSETQRNKGNFPGRFSGRQFSNSRSEMNVSTLELGDSALYLCASRDAASSYEQYFGPGTRLTVT.

This clonotype was picked up many times. The chain uses TRBV5-6 and TRBJ2-1, with D possibly matching TRBD2 (5 bases). Trimming shortened V by 4 bases and J by 1 base, and 9 bases separated the two germline ends. Germline lookup yields CDR1 SGHDT and CDR2 YYEEEE. CDR3 length equals 14 residues. As DNA, the CDR3 is TGTGCCAGCAGCCTTCGGGGTTCCTACAATGAGCAGTTCTTC. It yields the protein CASSLRGSYNEQFF.

J is TRBJ2-1 and V is TRBV2, with 10 nucleotides matching TRBD2. This CDR3 is built from 13 residues. Losses at the gene ends were 8 bases for V and 9 bases for J; bases not matched to a gene: 7. CDR1 SNHLY and CDR2 FYNNEI come from the germline V gene. The CDR3 sequence is CASRELAGTEQFF. CDR3 bases: TGTGCCAGCCGAGAACTAGCGGGGACTGAGCAGTTCTTC.